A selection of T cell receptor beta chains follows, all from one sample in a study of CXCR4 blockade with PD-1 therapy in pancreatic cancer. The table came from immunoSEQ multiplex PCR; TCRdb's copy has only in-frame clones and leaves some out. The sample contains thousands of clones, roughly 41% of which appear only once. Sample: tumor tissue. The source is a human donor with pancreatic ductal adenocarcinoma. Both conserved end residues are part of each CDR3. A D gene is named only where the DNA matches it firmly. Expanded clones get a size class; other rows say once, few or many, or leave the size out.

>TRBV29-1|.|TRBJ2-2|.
CSVGAQNTGELFF
TGCAGCGTTGGGGCCCAAAACACCGGGGAGCTGTTTTTT
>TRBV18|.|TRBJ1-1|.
CASSPFGENTEAFF
TGTGCCAGCTCACCCTTTGGAGAGAACACTGAAGCTTTCTTT
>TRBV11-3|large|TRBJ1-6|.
CASSSWGSYNSPLHF
TGTGCCAGCAGCTCCTGGGGATCCTATAATTCACCCCTCCACTTT
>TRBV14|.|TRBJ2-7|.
CASSQVLFHGFEQYF
TGTGCTAGCAGCCAAGTCCTATTTCATGGTTTCGAGCAGTACTTC
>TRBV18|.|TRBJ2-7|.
CASSQGRSYEQYF
TGTGCCAGCTCCCAAGGCCGCTCCTACGAGCAGTACTTC
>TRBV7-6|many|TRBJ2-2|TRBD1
CASSRTGRRRKNTGELFF
TGTGCCAGCAGCCGGACAGGGAGACGGCGGAAGAACACCGGGGAGCTGTTTTTT
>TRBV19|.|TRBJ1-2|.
CASSTVGGEGYYGYTF
TGTGCCAGTAGTACGGTGGGGGGCGAAGGATACTATGGCTACACCTTC
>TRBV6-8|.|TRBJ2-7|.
CASSLAGGNTYEQYF
TGTGCCAGCAGTTTAGCAGGAGGAAACACCTACGAGCAGTACTTC
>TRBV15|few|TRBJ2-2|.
CATSRDVRTGELFF
TGTGCCACCAGCAGAGATGTGAGGACCGGGGAGCTGTTTTTT
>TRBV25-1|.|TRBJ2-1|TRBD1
CASSGWGTGGNEQFF
TGTGCCAGCAGTGGGTGGGGGACAGGGGGCAATGAGCAGTTCTTC
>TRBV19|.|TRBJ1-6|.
CASSPSGGTGSPLHF
TGTGCCAGTAGTCCCTCGGGGGGTACGGGTTCACCCCTCCACTTT
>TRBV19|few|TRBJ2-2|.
CASSIVGGNTGELFF
TGTGCCAGTAGTATAGTGGGAGGGAACACCGGGGAGCTGTTTTTT
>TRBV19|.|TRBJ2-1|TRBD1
CASSFDRASYNEQFF
TGTGCCAGTAGCTTTGACAGGGCATCCTACAATGAGCAGTTCTTC
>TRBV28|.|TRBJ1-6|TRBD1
CASSRGGTGNSPLHF
TGTGCCAGCAGTCGGGGGGGGACAGGGAATTCACCCCTCCACTTT
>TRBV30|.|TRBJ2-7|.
CAWTNPGLSSYEQYF
TGTGCCTGGACCAACCCGGGACTCTCCTCCTACGAGCAGTACTTC
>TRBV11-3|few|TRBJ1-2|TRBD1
CASSSTQGADYGYTF
TGTGCCAGCAGTTCGACCCAGGGGGCTGACTATGGCTACACCTTC
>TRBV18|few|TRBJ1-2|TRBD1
CASSPGQFSNYGYTF
TGTGCCAGCTCACCGGGACAGTTTTCTAACTATGGCTACACCTTC
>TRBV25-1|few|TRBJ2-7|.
CASSEVGVRAYEQYF
TGTGCCAGCAGTGAAGTTGGGGTTAGGGCCTACGAGCAGTACTTC
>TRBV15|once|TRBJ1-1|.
CATSRVKGPNTEAFF
TGTGCCACCAGCAGAGTAAAGGGACCGAACACTGAAGCTTTCTTT
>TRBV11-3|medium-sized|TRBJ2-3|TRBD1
CASSPDRGTDTQYF
TGTGCCAGCAGCCCGGACAGGGGCACAGATACGCAGTATTTT
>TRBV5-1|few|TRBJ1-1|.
CASSLRYAGSPNTEAFF
TGCGCCAGCAGCCTAAGATACGCGGGCTCTCCGAACACTGAAGCTTTCTTT
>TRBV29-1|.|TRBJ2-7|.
CSVEEAASYEQYF
TGCAGCGTTGAAGAGGCGGCATCCTACGAGCAGTACTTC
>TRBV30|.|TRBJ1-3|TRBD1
CAWSVKGQGVGNTIYF
TGTGCCTGGAGTGTGAAGGGACAGGGGGTTGGAAACACCATATATTTT
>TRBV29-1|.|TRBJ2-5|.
CSVNQIGETQYF
TGCAGCGTCAACCAGATAGGAGAGACCCAGTACTTC
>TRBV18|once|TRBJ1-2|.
CASSYDRRPNYGYTF
TGTGCCAGCTCATACGACAGGCGTCCTAACTATGGCTACACCTTC
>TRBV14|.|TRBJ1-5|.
CASSFNNQPQHF
TGTGCCAGCAGCTTCAACAATCAGCCCCAGCATTTT